The rows below give T cell receptor beta chains drawn from one sample of a study of CD8+CD57+ T cells in acquired aplastic anemia. TCRdb re-called the reads with MiXCR, one entry per CDR3 protein. The sample has about 150,000 distinct CDR3 sequences, roughly two fifths seen once; the top ten hold more than 7%. Sequenced material: sorted CD4+, CD8+, or CD8+CD57+ T cells (not recorded which) from PBMCs. The receptors come from a human donor in good health, serving as a control. The CDR3 runs from the conserved cysteine through the conserved F or W. D genes are given only for firm matches. Only part of the rows carry a size: once, few, many, or a class if the clone is expanded.

CDR3 DNA | CDR3 protein | clone size | D gene | CDR3 length | J gene | V gene
TGTGCCAGCAAAAGGACAGGGCAACAGACCCAGTACTTC | CASKRTGQQTQYF | - | TRBD1 | 13 | TRBJ2-5 | TRBV19
TGCAGCGTTGCCGGGACAACGAACACTGAAGCTTTCTTT | CSVAGTTNTEAFF | once | - | 13 | TRBJ1-1 | TRBV29-1
TGTGCCAGCGGCCTATGGGACGGATCGTACGAGCAGTACTTC | CASGLWDGSYEQYF | many | - | 14 | TRBJ2-7 | TRBV27
TGTGCCAGCAGCTTATCAGAGTACAATGAGCAGTTCTTC | CASSLSEYNEQFF | - | - | 13 | TRBJ2-1 | TRBV11-1
- | CAWSVGLGATEASF | - | - | 14 | TRBJ1-1 | TRBV30
TGTGCCGGCAGTCAGGTATACCTGAACACTGAAGCTTTCTTT | CAGSQVYLNTEAFF | - | - | 14 | TRBJ1-1 | TRBV2
TGCAGTGCTAATTACAGGGACCAGGAGACCCAGTACTTC | CSANYRDQETQYF | many | - | 13 | TRBJ2-5 | TRBV20-1
TGCAGTGCTAGAGGGGGGACAGCGAACACCGGGGAGCTGTTTTTT | CSARGGTANTGELFF | many | TRBD1 | 15 | TRBJ2-2 | TRBV20-1
TGTGCCAGCAGTGAAGGCGACGGATCATCCTACGAGCAGTACTTC | CASSEGDGSSYEQYF | - | - | 15 | TRBJ2-7 | TRBV25-1
TGTGCCAGCTCACCACCGTTAGCGGGAATGAACACTGAAGCTTTCTTT | CASSPPLAGMNTEAFF | - | - | 16 | TRBJ1-1 | TRBV18
TGTGCCAGCACTACAGCTACCTACGAGCAGTACTTC | CASTTATYEQYF | - | - | 12 | TRBJ2-7 | TRBV2
TGCAGAGGGCAGCGGAACACTGAAGCTTTCTTT | CRGQRNTEAFF | - | - | 11 | TRBJ1-1 | TRBV29-1
TGCAGTGCTAGAGATCTCGGGCGGGGTTACGAGCAGTACTTC | CSARDLGRGYEQYF | - | - | 14 | TRBJ2-7 | TRBV20-1
TGTGCCAGTAGTTGGGGAGGCACAGAAGAGACCCAGTACTTC | CASSWGGTEETQYF | - | - | 14 | TRBJ2-5 | TRBV19
TGTGCCAGCAGCAAAGAAAGGGGTGGCTACACCTTC | CASSKERGGYTF | - | - | 12 | TRBJ1-2 | TRBV9
TGTGCCAGCGTGCTTGTTGGTGGCTACACCTTC | CASVLVGGYTF | many | - | 11 | TRBJ1-2 | TRBV2
TGTGCCAGCATCAGAGCATACGAGCAGTACTTC | CASIRAYEQYF | once | - | 11 | TRBJ2-7 | TRBV2
TGTGCCAGCAGCATCCAGGGCTACGAGCAGTACTTC | CASSIQGYEQYF | many | - | 12 | TRBJ2-7 | TRBV7-8
TGTGCCAGCAGCTTAGACCGTTTAAGGGATTCACCCCTCCACTTT | CASSLDRLRDSPLHF | many | - | 15 | TRBJ1-6 | TRBV7-9
TGTGCCAGCAGTGCGGCTAGCGGGGGACAAGAGACCCAGTACTTC | CASSAASGGQETQYF | few | TRBD2 | 15 | TRBJ2-5 | TRBV6-4
TGTGCCAGTAGTACAGTGACGAGAACCCACTATGGCTACACCTTC | CASSTVTRTHYGYTF | many | - | 15 | TRBJ1-2 | TRBV19
TGCGCCAGCAGCTTGGCTGGGACCGGGGAGCTGTTTTTT | CASSLAGTGELFF | many | - | 13 | TRBJ2-2 | TRBV5-1
TGTGCCAGCAGCGAGGGGGGGTCCAGAGATACGCAGTATTTT | CASSEGGSRDTQYF | many | - | 14 | TRBJ2-3 | TRBV4-2
TGTGCCAGCAGCTTCTACACCGGGCTTAATGAAAAACTGTTTTTT | CASSFYTGLNEKLFF | many | - | 15 | TRBJ1-4 | TRBV5-8
TGTGCCAGCAGTAACAGGGGGCATTGGGAAAGACTGCTTTTT | CASSNRGHWERLLF | - | TRBD1 | 14 | TRBJ1-4 | TRBV25-1
TGCGCCAGCAGTGAGTCTCCTTGGGGGACGGAGACCCAGTACTTC | CASSESPWGTETQYF | - | - | 15 | TRBJ2-5 | TRBV10-1
TGTGCCACCAGCAGCACAGGGGCAAGGTCCTACGAGCAGTACTTC | CATSSTGARSYEQYF | - | TRBD1 | 15 | TRBJ2-7 | TRBV15
TGTGCCAGCAGCTTATCCAGGGCTAGGGCTGAAGCTTTCTTT | CASSLSRARAEAFF | - | - | 14 | TRBJ1-1 | TRBV7-2
TGTGCCAGCAGCAACGCCGGGACTAGCGTATACAATGAGCAGTTCTTC | CASSNAGTSVYNEQFF | many | TRBD2 | 16 | TRBJ2-1 | TRBV5-4
TGTGCCACCAGCAGCGTAATTGGGCAATATGGCTACACCTTC | CATSSVIGQYGYTF | - | - | 14 | TRBJ1-2 | TRBV15
TGTGCCACCAGTGGCGTGAGCGGGAGAAGGACAGATACGCAGTATTTT | CATSGVSGRRTDTQYF | once | TRBD2 | 16 | TRBJ2-3 | TRBV24-1
TGTGCCAGTAGTATAGTACAGGGGGCGAACACTGAAGCTTTCTTT | CASSIVQGANTEAFF | many | TRBD1 | 15 | TRBJ1-1 | TRBV19
- | CASSVAGYTFGSPLHF | - | - | 16 | TRBJ1-6 | TRBV6-4
TGTGCCATCAGGGACGAGCATCAGCCCCAGCATTTT | CAIRDEHQPQHF | - | - | 12 | TRBJ1-5 | TRBV10-3
TGTGCCAGCAGCCCCCAGGGACTAGCTAATGAAAAACTGTTTTTT | CASSPQGLANEKLFF | many | - | 15 | TRBJ1-4 | TRBV5-5
TGCAGCGTTGAACAGGGTTTACAGCAGTACTTC | CSVEQGLQQYF | - | - | 11 | TRBJ2-7 | TRBV29-1
TGCAGTGCTGGAAGGACAGATGAAGCTTTCTTT | CSAGRTDEAFF | many | - | 11 | TRBJ1-1 | TRBV20-1
TGCGCCAGCAGCCAGTCCGGGACAGGGAGTGAAAAACTGTTTTTT | CASSQSGTGSEKLFF | many | TRBD1 | 15 | TRBJ1-4 | TRBV4-1
TGTGCCAGCAGCGTAGGGAGCACCGGGGAGCTGTTTTTT | CASSVGSTGELFF | many | - | 13 | TRBJ2-2 | TRBV2
TGTGCCAGCAGGGGACGGACTACTGAAGCTTTCTTT | CASRGRTTEAFF | - | - | 12 | TRBJ1-1 | TRBV11-3
TGTGCCAGCAGTCCATTGTCTGGGAGTTATGGCTACACCTTC | CASSPLSGSYGYTF | many | - | 14 | TRBJ1-2 | TRBV12-3/TRBV12-4
TGCAGTGCTAGAGACCGGGACAGGAGTTACAATGAGCAGTTCTTC | CSARDRDRSYNEQFF | many | TRBD1 | 15 | TRBJ2-1 | TRBV20-1
TGCAGCGTAGGACTAGCGGGAGAGGGCAATGAGCAGTTCTTC | CSVGLAGEGNEQFF | - | TRBD2 | 14 | TRBJ2-1 | TRBV29-1
TGTGCCAGCCAGGGCAGAGATCGTGGTGAAAAACTGTTTTTT | CASQGRDRGEKLFF | many | - | 14 | TRBJ1-4 | TRBV6-1
TGTGCCACCAGCAGAGATACCTACGAGCAGTACTTC | CATSRDTYEQYF | few | - | 12 | TRBJ2-7 | TRBV15
TGTGCCAGCAGCAGTGAGGGACAGGGGGTAGTTCTATATGGCTACACCTTC | CASSSEGQGVVLYGYTF | few | TRBD1 | 17 | TRBJ1-2 | TRBV5-6
TGTGCCAGCAGTGAAGCGGCCAGGTGGGATTCACCCCTCCACTTT | CASSEAARWDSPLHF | many | - | 15 | TRBJ1-6 | TRBV6-1
TGCAGCGTTGTTAGGGGGCGCGGTGAGCAGTTCTTC | CSVVRGRGEQFF | - | TRBD1 | 12 | TRBJ2-1 | TRBV29-1
TGTGCCTGGAGAAAAAAGCAAGGGGAGGGGCAGCCCCAGCATTTT | CAWRKKQGEGQPQHF | few | - | 15 | TRBJ1-5 | TRBV30
TGTGCCAGCAGCGAGGGAAGGGGGGATGGCTACACCTTC | CASSEGRGDGYTF | - | - | 13 | TRBJ1-2 | TRBV2
TGCAGCGTCCCGCCCGGACAGGGGACCCATGAGCAGTTCTTC | CSVPPGQGTHEQFF | - | TRBD1 | 14 | TRBJ2-1 | TRBV29-1
TGTGCCAGCAGAAGGAGGAACACCGGGGAGCTGTTTTTT | CASRRRNTGELFF | many | - | 13 | TRBJ2-2 | TRBV12-3/TRBV12-4
TGCAGTGCTCAAGGACAGCGCAATCAGCCCCAGCATTTT | CSAQGQRNQPQHF | many | - | 13 | TRBJ1-5 | TRBV20-1
TGCGGTGCTAGGCCAGGGGCCTACTCTGGAAACACCATATATTTT | CGARPGAYSGNTIYF | many | - | 15 | TRBJ1-3 | TRBV20-1
TGCAGTGCTAGAGATCGGGGTTGGTCTCTTGAGCAGTTCTTC | CSARDRGWSLEQFF | many | - | 14 | TRBJ2-1 | TRBV20-1